This TCR beta chain stems from a study of T cell responses to AZD1222 COVID-19 vaccine listed by TCRdb under 2021. Regarding the complete study: AZD1222 recipients given second doses at about 4 weeks or at about 12 weeks were pooled, since spike-specific TCR depth and breadth were not found to differ between the two schedules. A total of more than 230 trial participants underwent TCR sequencing, of whom 207 had received two doses of AZD1222 and about 25 had received two doses of the MenACWY control vaccine. Trial participants were enrolled by age into subgroups of 18-55, 56-69 and 70-plus years, and around 150, 28 and 57 TCR-sequenced participants, respectively, were included in these subgroups. Beyond this particular receptor, the publication reports: CD4 TCRs associated with the vaccine covered the entire spike protein, and the dominant responses were in regions 160-218 and 743-854. Most participants were white British and females outnumbered males, and the authors suggested that clonal diversity may have been underestimated. In the small 56-69-year group, the increase in depth fell short of significance, most likely because of low power. A significant rise in spike-specific TCR breadth and depth was observed after two AZD1222 doses relative to day 0 and relative to MenACWY recipients. No day 14 peak-response samples were available, so repertoires were characterized only after the peak T cell response. Only five to seven AZD1222 recipients were SARS-CoV-2 seropositive at baseline, limiting conclusions about previously exposed vaccinees. Epitopes outside the regions mutated in the B.1.351 and B.1.1.7 variants were reportedly recognized by nearly half of the unique spike-specific TCRs.

The trim is 4 bases for V and 8 bases for J, with a gap of 12 bases between the germline ends. Per the germline V gene, SGHTA is the CDR1 and FQGNSA is the CDR2. Measured from the cysteine to the phenylalanine, the CDR3 is 14 residues long. Kept here is only the CDR3 DNA, which spans 42 bases and is read in frame from base 1. As for this clone: Its recognized antigen is unknown. The input lacks base qualities; no much larger clone sits a single base away.

Reading the label with the study, this specimen's time point is: baseline before first vaccination. The vaccinee samples were drawn from two UK trials, COV001 and COV002, one of which was a single-blind randomized controlled phase 2/3 trial testing AZD1222 (ChAdOx1 nCoV-19) in healthy adults. For TCRbeta chain sequencing, PBMC samples were collected from trial participants at day 0 and at day 28 after the second dose. The CDR3 regions of human TCRbeta chains were analyzed by immunosequencing. Regarding the original processing steps: Repertoire TCRs were matched against a reference library of SARS-CoV-2-specific TCRs generated with the MIRA antigen-specificity platform. Breadth was defined as the fraction of unique TCRs that were SARS-CoV-2-associated. Depth was defined as the fraction of total T cells that were SARS-CoV-2-associated. Using the MIRA data, each spike-specific TCR was mapped to the spike region that the TCR reacts to and placed in a CD4 or CD8 class. Log10-transformed breadth and depth values were compared by one-way ANOVA with Sidak's multiple comparisons tests. Not all clones reach the TCRdb copy of this immuneACCESS table, which keeps in-frame sequences only. Checked studies attribute under half of the gap to unresolved V genes and leave the rest unexplained. That table gives V, J and clone size, and the DNA gave D and trimming. The sample table contains 120,000 or so clones; only one count was recorded for approximately 85% of them. The top ten constitute roughly 6.2% of the sample.

The sequence came from an adult in good health. Sequenced here: peripheral blood, sampled on day 0 of AZD1222 vaccination. This chain joins TRBV7-2 to TRBJ1-6, and the D gene may be TRBD1, 5 bases matching. CDR3 loop: CASSSRGMDSPLHF. The DNA is as follows: TGTGCCAGCAGCTCAAGGGGAATGGATTCACCCCTCCACTTT.